A single sample is the source of the 20 T cell receptor beta chains below, sequenced in a study of control samples from healthy donors and cancer patients. The repertoire was sequenced with immunoSEQ multiplex PCR; TCRdb's copy has only in-frame clones and lacks some. The data hold roughly 41,000 clones, with approximately 94% observed a single time. Source material: blood. These receptors all come from a man aged 55 to 69 in good health.

As DNA, the CDR3 is TGTGCCAGCAGTGGCGGACTGGCGGAGACCCAGTACTTC. Translating gives CASSGGLAETQYF. The chain links TRBV9 to TRBJ2-5, with D possibly TRBD2 on 5 matching bases. V lost 5 bases to trimming and J lost 5 bases, with 13 bases between them. From germline, CDR1 is SGDLS and CDR2 YYNGEE. CDR3 length: 13 amino acids.

This clone has only one observation. The chain recombines TRBV4-2 with TRBJ2-7, with 9 bases fitting TRBD2. V lost 5 bases and J lost 2; bases outside the gene matches: 7. Germline V lookup: CDR1 LGHNA, CDR2 YNFKEQ. The CDR3 is 15 residues long. The DNA for the CDR3 is TGTGCCAGCAGCGCCTTGACTAGCGGAGCCTACGAGCAGTACTTC. It encodes CASSALTSGAYEQYF.

The chain is built from TRBV11-3 and TRBJ1-2; D call uncertain. Trimming took off 4 bases at V and 0 bases at J, with 15 bases between the two ends. The CDR3 is 16 residues long. Looked up from germline, CDR1 is SGHNT and CDR2 is YENEEA. The CDR3 DNA sequence: TGTGCCAGCAGCTGGGATGGGAACTCAGCTAACTATGGCTACACCTTC. Translation: CASSWDGNSANYGYTF.

This sequence joins TRBV5-6 and TRBJ2-7, with 9 positions matching TRBD1. CDR1 and CDR2 from the germline V gene are SGHDT and YYEEEE. The trim removed 4 bases at V and 4 bases at J, leaving 6 bases unmatched. The CDR3 sequence is 14 residues long. The CDR3 DNA is TGTGCCAGCAGCCCGGGACAGGGTATTTACGAGCAGTACTTC. This encodes CASSPGQGIYEQYF.

The chain employs TRBV7-9 and TRBJ1-6, with a tentative D call TRBD1 (5 bases). V dropped 4 bases and J dropped 4 bases, with 14 bases sitting between them. Germline loops: CDR1 SEHNR, CDR2 FQNEAQ (reference sequence). The CDR3 is 16 amino acids. CDR3 in DNA: TGTGCCAGCAGCTACTTAAGCGGGGGATATAATTCACCCCTCCACTTT. Residues: CASSYLSGGYNSPLHF.

V is TRBV18 and J is TRBJ1-4; D unresolved. V shed 2 bases and J shed 1 base, with 11 bases lying between them. This CDR3 spans 16 amino acids. The V gene's germline CDR1 is KGHSH and CDR2 LQKENI. CDR3 protein: CASSPTNLQTNEKLFF. The CDR3 nucleotides read TGTGCCAGCTCACCAACGAACCTTCAAACTAATGAAAAACTGTTTTTT. The full variable domain, with the rest looked up from reference TRBV18 and TRBJ1-4, is NAGVMQNPRHLVRRRGQEARLRCSPMKGHSHVYWYRQLPEEGLKFMVYLQKENIIDESGMPKERFSAEFPKEGPSILRIQQVVRGDSAAYFCASSPTNLQTNEKLFFGSGTQLSVL.

CDR3 sequence (DNA): TGTGCCTGGAGCGGCGGGAGCAAAGAGACCCAGTACTTC. This codes for CAWSGGSKETQYF. The chain carries TRBV30 and TRBJ2-5; TRBD2 matches at 7 bases. CDR3 length: 13 residues. J lost 3 bases, V lost 3 bases, and 4 bases had no gene match. Germline V gives CDR1 GTSNPN, CDR2 SVGIG (reference sequence).

This clone was detected only once. The CDR3 nucleotides read TGTGCCACCAGTGATCCGGGACAGACCCCTTCGGCTTTCTTT. Its protein is CATSDPGQTPSAFF. This rearrangement joins TRBV24-1 to TRBJ1-1; 7 positions match TRBD1. The V gene's germline CDR1 is KGHDR and CDR2 SFDVKD. This CDR3 has 14 amino acids. V was clipped by 3 bases and J by 11 bases; unmatched bases: 11.

This chain uses TRBV6-6 with TRBJ1-5; D remains unclear. This CDR3 comprises 15 residues. In germline, CDR1 is MNHNY, CDR2 SVGAGI (reference sequence). V lost 7 bases and J lost 0, with 13 bases in between. The chain's CDR3 is CASIWQPFSNQPQHF. For the CDR3, the DNA is TGTGCCAGCATATGGCAGCCCTTTAGCAATCAGCCCCAGCATTTT.

The chain links TRBV9 to TRBJ1-3; TRBD1 is a possible D gene (6 bases). This CDR3 contains 18 residues. The germline V and J ends were trimmed by 10 bases and 0 bases, with 26 bases remaining between them. CDR1 and CDR2 from the germline V gene are SGDLS and YYNGEE. CDR3 in DNA: TGTGCCTCAGACAGACAGGTGGATGCCGATCTCTCTGGAAACACCATATATTTT. Protein product: CASDRQVDADLSGNTIYF.

The chain recombines TRBV24-1 with TRBJ2-2; D unresolved. V was pared by 1 base and J by 1 base, with 9 bases between. This CDR3 has 16 residues. Germline V lookup: CDR1 KGHDR, CDR2 SFDVKD. In DNA, the CDR3 is TGTGCCACCAGTGATTTCGTAAACAGGAACACCGGGGAGCTGTTTTTT. Encoded protein: CATSDFVNRNTGELFF.

Remarks on this clone: At one of its ends the junction is not consistent with the germline gene, which may arise from a read error. The rearrangement uses TRBV7-7 and TRBJ2-2, with 9 nucleotides matching TRBD2. The CDR3 totals 17 residues. The germline gives CDR1 SSHAT, CDR2 FNYEAQ (reference sequence). Written as DNA, the CDR3 is TGTGCTAGCAGCTTAGCGGGGGCAGGGATTAACACCGGGGAGCTGTTTTTT. It encodes CASSLAGAGINTGELFF.

This chain connects TRBV18 to TRBJ2-1; D is perhaps TRBD2 (6 bases). The CDR3 has 15 amino acids. Germline CDR1 reads KGHSH; CDR2 reads LQKENI. V was clipped by 4 bases and J by 6 bases, with 16 bases between them. The CDR3 DNA reads as TGTGCCAGCTCACTCTCCTCCCGGGGACTCAATGAGCAGTTCTTC. This codes for CASSLSSRGLNEQFF.

The V call is TRBV12-5, the J call TRBJ2-7; TRBD2 might be the D (5 bases). Deletions cut 6 bases from V and 3 bases from J, with 12 bases between. Germline CDR1 is LGHNT and CDR2 is FRNRAP. This CDR3 comprises 13 residues. This CDR3 is CASGPGLIYEQYF. The CDR3 bases are TGTGCTAGTGGCCCTGGACTCATCTACGAGCAGTACTTC.

J is TRBJ2-2 and V is TRBV29-1, with D unresolved. Trimming cost V 0 bases and J 5 bases, with 7 bases left between them. CDR3 length: 13 amino acids. CDR1 is SQVTM, CDR2 ANQGSEA, per germline. The CDR3 reads CSVEDVGTGELFF. DNA of the CDR3: TGCAGCGTTGAAGATGTAGGGACCGGGGAGCTGTTTTTT.

The gene calls are TRBV7-9 and TRBJ1-6, with D perhaps TRBD1 (6 bases). This CDR3 comprises 17 residues. The V and J ends lost 5 bases and 7 bases respectively, with 21 bases between them. Germline V CDR1 and CDR2: SEHNR, FQNEAQ (reference sequence). The CDR3 loop is CASSHVAGASWNSPLHF. DNA of the CDR3: TGTGCCAGCAGCCATGTCGCAGGGGCCTCCTGGAATTCACCCCTCCACTTT. The full variable domain, rest sourced from reference TRBV7-9 and TRBJ1-6, is DTGVSQNPRHKITKRGQNVTFRCDPISEHNRLYWYRQTLGQGPEFLTYFQNEAQLEKSRLLSDRFSAERPKGSFSTLEIQRTEQGDSAMYLCASSHVAGASWNSPLHFGNGTRLTVT.

The J gene is TRBJ1-2, the V gene TRBV5-1, with 7 bases aligning to TRBD1. Germline lookup yields CDR1 SGHRS and CDR2 YFSETQ. Trimming at V came to 2 bases and at J to 7 bases, leaving 5 bases not matched to a gene. This CDR3 has 13 residues. The DNA for the CDR3 is TGCGCCAGCAGCTTCACAGGGGAGGGTGGCTACACCTTC. Protein: CASSFTGEGGYTF.

This rearrangement joins TRBV30 to TRBJ1-4; D ambiguous. The V gene lost 4 bases and the J gene lost 8 bases, with 17 bases spanning the gap. The CDR3 loop spans 14 amino acids. Germline V gives CDR1 GTSNPN, CDR2 SVGIG (reference sequence). The CDR3 nucleotides are TGTGCCTGGACCCTCGGAGTTTTGAGGGAAAAACTGTTTTTT. Protein: CAWTLGVLREKLFF.

The chain has TRBV25-1 and TRBJ1-2, with a possible D match to TRBD1 (5 bases). Deletions cut 8 bases from V and 2 bases from J, with 12 bases between. The CDR3 is 13 residues long. Germline V gene data show CDR1 as MGHDK and CDR2 as SYGVNS. The DNA of the CDR3 is TGTGCCAGCTCAATCCAGGGAAACTATGGCTACACCTTC. Translated, it gives CASSIQGNYGYTF.

The genes are TRBV7-6 and TRBJ1-1; 9 positions agree with TRBD1. Germline V gene sequence: CDR1 SGHVS, CDR2 FNYEAQ. CDR3 length equals 19 residues. The V gene end was trimmed by 7 bases and the J gene end by 2 bases; junction bases not matched to a gene: 20. The CDR3 loop reads CASTSRTGQGRLPNTEAFF. CDR3 nucleotides: TGTGCCAGCACCTCACGAACGGGACAGGGAAGGTTGCCAAACACTGAAGCTTTCTTT.